The T cell receptor beta chain under discussion was sequenced for a study of identical twins. Study-level findings and limits: The degree of excess twin sharing was weaker in beta out-of-frame sequences.

One entry per CDR3 protein results from TCRdb running MiXCR on the 5' RACE reads. In the table there are nearly 250,000 distinct CDR3 sequences, about 7% of which are singletons. V was shortened by 4 bases and J by 1 base, with 16 bases between the two germline ends. Germline loops: CDR1 SGDLS, CDR2 YYNGEE. The CDR3 contains 16 residues. At least ten counts were recorded for this clonotype. Antigen: not known. These data also formed part of another study, on yellow fever vaccine responses in identical twins.

The source is a woman aged 18 to 35 in good health. The material sequenced was memory (CD45RO+) T cells sorted from blood. The chain recombines TRBV9 with TRBJ2-3; a weak D match, TRBD1 (6 bases). Here the CDR3 reads CASSPSQGFGTDTQYF. The CDR3 coding sequence is TGTGCCAGCAGCCCGAGTCAGGGGTTTGGCACAGATACGCAGTATTTT.